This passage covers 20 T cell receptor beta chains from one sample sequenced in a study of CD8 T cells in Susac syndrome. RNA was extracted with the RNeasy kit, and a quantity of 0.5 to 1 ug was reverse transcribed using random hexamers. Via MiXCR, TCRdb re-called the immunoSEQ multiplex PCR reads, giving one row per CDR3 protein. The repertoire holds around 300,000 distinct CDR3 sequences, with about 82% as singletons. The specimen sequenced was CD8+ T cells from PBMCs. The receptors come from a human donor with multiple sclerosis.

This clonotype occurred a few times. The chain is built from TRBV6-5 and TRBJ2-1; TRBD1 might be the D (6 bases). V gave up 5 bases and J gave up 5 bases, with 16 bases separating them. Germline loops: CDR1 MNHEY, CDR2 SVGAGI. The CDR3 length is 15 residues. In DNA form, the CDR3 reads TGTGCCAGCAGTATACTCCCCAGGGGACACAATGAGCAGTTCTTC. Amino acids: CASSILPRGHNEQFF.

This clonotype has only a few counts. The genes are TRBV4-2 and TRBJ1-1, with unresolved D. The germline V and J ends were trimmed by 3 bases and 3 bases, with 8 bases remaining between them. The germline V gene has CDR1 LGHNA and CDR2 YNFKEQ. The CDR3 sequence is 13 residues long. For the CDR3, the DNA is TGTGCCAGCAGCCAGGTGGGTGACACTGAAGCTTTCTTT. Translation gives CASSQVGDTEAFF.

CDR3 loop: CAVTIDQGEFVTDTQYF. CDR3 DNA sequence: TGTGCCGTTACAATTGATCAGGGGGAATTTGTGACAGATACGCAGTATTTT. J is TRBJ2-3 and V is TRBV10-3; 7 bases match TRBD1. CDR1 is ENHRY, CDR2 SYGVKD, per germline. The CDR3 totals 17 residues. The J segment lost 3 bases and the V segment lost 11 bases, leaving 20 bases of the junction unmatched.

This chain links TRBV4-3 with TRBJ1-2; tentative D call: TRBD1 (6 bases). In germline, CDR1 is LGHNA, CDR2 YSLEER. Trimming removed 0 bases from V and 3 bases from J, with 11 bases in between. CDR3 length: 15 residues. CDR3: CASSQELTGYYGYTF. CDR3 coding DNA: TGCGCCAGCAGCCAAGAGTTGACAGGATACTATGGCTACACCTTC.

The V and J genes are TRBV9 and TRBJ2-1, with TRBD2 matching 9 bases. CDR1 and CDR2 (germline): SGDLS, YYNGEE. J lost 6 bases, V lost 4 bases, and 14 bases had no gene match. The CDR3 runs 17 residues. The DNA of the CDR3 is TGTGCCAGCAGCACCAGGACTAGCGCACAAGACTCCAATGAGCAGTTCTTC. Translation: CASSTRTSAQDSNEQFF.

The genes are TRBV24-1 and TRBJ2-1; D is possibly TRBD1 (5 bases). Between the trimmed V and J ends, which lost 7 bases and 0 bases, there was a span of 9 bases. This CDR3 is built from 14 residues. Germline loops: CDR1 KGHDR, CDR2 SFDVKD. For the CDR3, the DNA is TGTGCCACCAGCAGGGTCGGCTCCTACAATGAGCAGTTCTTC. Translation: CATSRVGSYNEQFF.

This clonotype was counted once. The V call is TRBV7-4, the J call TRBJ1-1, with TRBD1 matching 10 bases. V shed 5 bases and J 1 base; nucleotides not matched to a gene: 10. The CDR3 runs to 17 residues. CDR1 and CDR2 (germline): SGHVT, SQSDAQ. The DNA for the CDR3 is TGTGCCAGCAGCCTTCCGGGACAGGGGATTCCGAACACTGAAGCTTTCTTT. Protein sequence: CASSLPGQGIPNTEAFF.

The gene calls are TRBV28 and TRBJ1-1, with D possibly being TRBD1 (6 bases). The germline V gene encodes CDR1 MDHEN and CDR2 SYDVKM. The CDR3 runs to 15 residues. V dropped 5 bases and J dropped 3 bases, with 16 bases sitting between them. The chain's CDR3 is CASSLILGGYTEAFF. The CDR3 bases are TGTGCCAGCAGTCTAATACTAGGGGGTTACACTGAAGCTTTCTTT. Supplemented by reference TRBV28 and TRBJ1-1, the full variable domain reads DVKVTQSSRYLVKRTGEKVFLECVQDMDHENMFWYRQDPGLGLRLIYFSYDVKMKEKGDIPEGYSVSREKKERFSLILESASTNQTSMYLCASSLILGGYTEAFFGQGTRLTVV.

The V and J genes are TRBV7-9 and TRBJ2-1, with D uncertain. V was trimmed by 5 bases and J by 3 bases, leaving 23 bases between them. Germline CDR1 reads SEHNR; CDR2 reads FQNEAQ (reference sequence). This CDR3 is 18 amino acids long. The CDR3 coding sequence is TGTGCCAGCAGCCATAGAGATGGGATAGCACCAAGCTACAATGAGCAGTTCTTC. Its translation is CASSHRDGIAPSYNEQFF.

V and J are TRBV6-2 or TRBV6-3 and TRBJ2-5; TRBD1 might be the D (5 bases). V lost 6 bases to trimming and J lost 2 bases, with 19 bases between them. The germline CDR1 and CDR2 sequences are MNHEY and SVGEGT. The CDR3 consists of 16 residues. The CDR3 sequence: CASSRTQGLWQETQYF. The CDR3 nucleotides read TGTGCCAGCAGCCGTACTCAGGGCCTGTGGCAAGAGACCCAGTACTTC.

The CDR3 here is CATSRDRRGSYEQYF. As DNA, the CDR3 is TGTGCCACCAGCAGAGACAGGAGGGGGTCCTACGAGCAGTACTTC. This chain joins TRBV15 and TRBJ2-7; D may be TRBD1 or TRBD2 (6 bases each). The CDR3 spans 15 residues. Germline values: CDR1 LNHNV, CDR2 YYDKDF (reference sequence). V lost 0 bases and J 1 base, leaving 10 bases between the germline ends.

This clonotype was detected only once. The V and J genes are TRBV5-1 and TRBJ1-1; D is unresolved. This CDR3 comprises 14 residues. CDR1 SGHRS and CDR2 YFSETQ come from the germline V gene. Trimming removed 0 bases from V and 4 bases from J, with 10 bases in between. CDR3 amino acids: CASSLENGFTEAFF. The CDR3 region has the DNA TGCGCCAGCAGCTTGGAGAACGGGTTCACTGAAGCTTTCTTT.

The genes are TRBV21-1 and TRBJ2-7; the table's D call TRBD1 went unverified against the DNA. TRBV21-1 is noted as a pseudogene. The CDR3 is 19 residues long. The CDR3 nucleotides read TGTGCCAGCACCTTCCCTAACCCCCGGACAGCTTCTTGCTCCTACGAGCAGTACTTC. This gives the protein CASTFPNPRTASCSYEQYF.

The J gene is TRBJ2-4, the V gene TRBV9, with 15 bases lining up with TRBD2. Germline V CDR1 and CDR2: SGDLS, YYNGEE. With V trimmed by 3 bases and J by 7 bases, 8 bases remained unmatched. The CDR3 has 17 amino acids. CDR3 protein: CASSAGLAGGPRNIQYF. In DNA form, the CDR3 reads TGTGCCAGCAGCGCCGGACTAGCGGGAGGGCCGCGGAACATTCAGTACTTC. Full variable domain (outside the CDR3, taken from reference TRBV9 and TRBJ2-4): DSGVTQTPKHLITATGQRVTLRCSPRSGDLSVYWYQQSLDQGLQFLIQYYNGEERAKGNILERFSAQQFPDLHSELNLSSLELGDSALYFCASSAGLAGGPRNIQYFGAGTRLSVL.

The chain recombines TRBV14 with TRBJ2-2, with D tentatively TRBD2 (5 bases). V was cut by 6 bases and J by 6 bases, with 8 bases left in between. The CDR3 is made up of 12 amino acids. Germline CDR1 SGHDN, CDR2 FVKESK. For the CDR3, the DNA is TGTGCCAGCAGTCCACTAGCCGGGGAGCTGTTTTTT. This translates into CASSPLAGELFF.

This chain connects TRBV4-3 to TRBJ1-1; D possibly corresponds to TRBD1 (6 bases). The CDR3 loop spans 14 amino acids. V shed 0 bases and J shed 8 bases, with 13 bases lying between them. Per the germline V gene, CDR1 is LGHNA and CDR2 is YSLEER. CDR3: CASSQDALGGEAFF. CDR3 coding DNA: TGCGCCAGCAGCCAAGATGCACTCGGGGGCGAAGCTTTCTTT.

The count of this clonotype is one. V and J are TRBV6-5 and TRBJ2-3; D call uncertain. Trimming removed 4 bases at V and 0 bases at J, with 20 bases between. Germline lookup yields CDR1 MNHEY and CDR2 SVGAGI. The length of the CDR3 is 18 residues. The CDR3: CASSSDGTLYSSTDTQYF. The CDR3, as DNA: TGTGCCAGCAGTTCCGACGGAACTCTATACTCTAGCACAGATACGCAGTATTTT.

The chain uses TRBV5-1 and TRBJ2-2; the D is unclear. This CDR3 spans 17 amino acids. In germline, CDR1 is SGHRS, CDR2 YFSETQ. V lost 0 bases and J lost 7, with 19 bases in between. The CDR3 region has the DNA TGCGCCAGCAGCTTGGGATGGAGCACCGCTAGGGTCGGGGAGCTGTTTTTT. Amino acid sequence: CASSLGWSTARVGELFF.

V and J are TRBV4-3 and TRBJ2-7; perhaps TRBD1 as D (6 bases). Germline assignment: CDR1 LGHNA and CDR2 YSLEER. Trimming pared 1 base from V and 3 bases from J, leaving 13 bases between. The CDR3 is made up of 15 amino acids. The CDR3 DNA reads TGCGCCAGCAGCCAAGTGGGGGCGCGAAGCTACGAGCAGTACTTC. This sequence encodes CASSQVGARSYEQYF.

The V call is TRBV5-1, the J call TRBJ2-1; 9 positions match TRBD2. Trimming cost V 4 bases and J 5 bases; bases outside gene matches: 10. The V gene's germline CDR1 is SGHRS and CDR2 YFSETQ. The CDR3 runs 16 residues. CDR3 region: CASSDTAGGLHNEQFF. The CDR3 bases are TGCGCCAGCAGCGACACAGCGGGAGGTCTCCACAATGAGCAGTTCTTC.